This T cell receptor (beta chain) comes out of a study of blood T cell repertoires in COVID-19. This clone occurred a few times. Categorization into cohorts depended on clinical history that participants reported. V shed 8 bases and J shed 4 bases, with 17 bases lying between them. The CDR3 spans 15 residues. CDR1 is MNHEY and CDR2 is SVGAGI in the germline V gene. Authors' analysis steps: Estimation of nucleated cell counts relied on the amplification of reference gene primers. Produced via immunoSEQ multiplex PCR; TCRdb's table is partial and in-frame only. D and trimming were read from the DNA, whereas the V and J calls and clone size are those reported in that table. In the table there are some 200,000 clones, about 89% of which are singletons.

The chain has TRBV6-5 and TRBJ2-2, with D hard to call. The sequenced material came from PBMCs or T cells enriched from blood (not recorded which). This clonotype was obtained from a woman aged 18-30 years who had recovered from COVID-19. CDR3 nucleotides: TGTGCCAGCCAAAGAATGGCAGTCGCCACCGGGGAGCTGTTTTTT. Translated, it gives CASQRMAVATGELFF.